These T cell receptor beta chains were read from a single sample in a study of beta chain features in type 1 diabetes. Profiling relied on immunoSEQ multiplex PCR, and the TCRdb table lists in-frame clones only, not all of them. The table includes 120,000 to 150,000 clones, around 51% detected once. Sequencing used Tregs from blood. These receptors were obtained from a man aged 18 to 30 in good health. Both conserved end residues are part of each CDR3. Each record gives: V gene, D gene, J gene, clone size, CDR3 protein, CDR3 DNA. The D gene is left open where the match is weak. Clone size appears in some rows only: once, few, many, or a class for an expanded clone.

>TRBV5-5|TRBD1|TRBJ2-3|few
CASSSLGQLSTDTQYF
TGTGCCAGCAGCTCCTTGGGACAGCTTAGCACAGATACGCAGTATTTT
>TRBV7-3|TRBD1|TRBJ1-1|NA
CASSVQGWTEAFF
TGTGCCAGCAGCGTACAGGGGTGGACTGAAGCTTTCTTT
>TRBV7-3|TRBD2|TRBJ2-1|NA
CASSLTGSGSYNEQFF
TGTGCCAGCAGCTTAACGGGTAGCGGGAGTTACAATGAGCAGTTCTTC
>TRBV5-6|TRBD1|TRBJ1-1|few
CASSWGTGVYTEAFF
TGTGCCAGCAGCTGGGGGACAGGGGTGTACACTGAAGCTTTCTTT
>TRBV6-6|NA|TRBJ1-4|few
CASSLVGQGATTVFF
NA
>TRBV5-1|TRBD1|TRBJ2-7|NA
CASSFGRDRDPEQYF
TGCGCCAGCAGCTTTGGCCGGGACAGGGACCCCGAGCAGTACTTC
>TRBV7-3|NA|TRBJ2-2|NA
CASSPSRGTGELFF
TGTGCCAGCAGCCCATCTAGGGGCACCGGGGAGCTGTTTTTT
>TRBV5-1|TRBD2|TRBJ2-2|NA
CASSLLASRNTGELFF
TGCGCCAGCAGCCTACTAGCGAGTCGTAACACCGGGGAGCTGTTTTTT
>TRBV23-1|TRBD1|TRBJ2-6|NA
CASSQFHAGGRGGANVLTF
TGCGCCAGCAGTCAATTCCACGCAGGGGGTCGGGGTGGGGCCAACGTCCTGACTTTC
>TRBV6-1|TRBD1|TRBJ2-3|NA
CASTLGQGTDTQYF
TGTGCCAGCACCCTGGGACAGGGAACAGATACGCAGTATTTT
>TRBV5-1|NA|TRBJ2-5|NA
CASSLGQKETQYF
TGCGCCAGCAGCTTGGGCCAGAAAGAGACCCAGTACTTC
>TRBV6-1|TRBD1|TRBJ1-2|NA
CASSISTGENYGYTF
TGTGCCAGCAGTATTTCAACAGGGGAGAACTATGGCTACACCTTC
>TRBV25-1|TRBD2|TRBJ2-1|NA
CATERDSYNEQFF
TGTGCCACCGAGCGGGACTCCTACAATGAGCAGTTCTTC
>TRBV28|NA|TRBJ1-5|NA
CASRPGGAPRPQHF
TGTGCCAGCAGACCGGGCGGGGCCCCTCGGCCCCAGCATTTT
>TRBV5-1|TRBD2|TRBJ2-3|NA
CASSLLAGGRTDTQYF
TGCGCCAGCAGCTTACTAGCGGGAGGGAGGACAGATACGCAGTATTTT
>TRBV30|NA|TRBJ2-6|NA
CAWSTGTWGSAGANVLTF
TGTGCCTGGAGTACAGGGACGTGGGGGTCGGCTGGGGCCAACGTCCTGACTTTC
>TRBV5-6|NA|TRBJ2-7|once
CASSLELAKSYEQYF
TGTGCCAGCAGCTTGGAGCTAGCTAAGTCCTACGAGCAGTACTTC
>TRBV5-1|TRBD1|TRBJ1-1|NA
CASSLGNRGTEAFF
TGCGCCAGCAGCTTGGGGAACAGGGGCACTGAAGCTTTCTTT
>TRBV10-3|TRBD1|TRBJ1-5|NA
CAISAWGTGDQPQHF
TGTGCCATCAGTGCCTGGGGGACAGGGGATCAGCCCCAGCATTTT
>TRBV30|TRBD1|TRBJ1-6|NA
CAWTGDRENSPLHF
TGTGCCTGGACCGGGGACAGGGAAAATTCACCCCTCCACTTT
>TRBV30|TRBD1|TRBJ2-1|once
CAWDRGLTYNEQFF
TGTGCCTGGGACAGGGGTTTAACATACAATGAGCAGTTCTTC
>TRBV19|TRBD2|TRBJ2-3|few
CASSRLAGADTQYF
TGTGCCAGTAGTAGACTAGCGGGAGCAGATACGCAGTATTTT
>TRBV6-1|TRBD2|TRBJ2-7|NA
CASSEGLARGYEQYF
TGTGCCAGCAGTGAAGGACTAGCTAGAGGATACGAGCAGTACTTC
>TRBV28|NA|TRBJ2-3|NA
CASARPGLPTDTQYF
TGTGCCAGCGCGCGCCCGGGACTCCCCACAGATACGCAGTATTTT
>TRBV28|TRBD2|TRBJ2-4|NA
CASSSFAGTTRQVAKNIQYF
TGTGCCAGCAGTAGTTTCGCGGGGACTACCCGGCAGGTAGCCAAAAACATTCAGTACTTC
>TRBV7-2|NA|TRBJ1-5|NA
CASSLSWGGQPQHF
TGTGCCAGCAGCTTAAGTTGGGGGGGTCAGCCCCAGCATTTT
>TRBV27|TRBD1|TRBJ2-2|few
CASKDRVDTGELFF
TGTGCCAGCAAAGACAGGGTTGACACCGGGGAGCTGTTTTTT
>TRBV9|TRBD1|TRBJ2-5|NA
CASSVTGGWGETQYF
TGTGCCAGCAGCGTAACAGGGGGTTGGGGAGAGACCCAGTACTTC
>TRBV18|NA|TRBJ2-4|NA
CASSPQPPGTLNIQYF
TGTGCCAGCTCACCACAGCCGCCAGGAACCCTAAACATTCAGTACTTC
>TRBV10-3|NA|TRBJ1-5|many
CAISESDRSNQPQHF
TGTGCCATCAGTGAGAGCGACAGGTCCAATCAGCCCCAGCATTTT
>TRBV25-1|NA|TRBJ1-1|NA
CASSDRGGAFEAFF
TGTGCCAGCAGTGATCGGGGGGGCGCGTTTGAAGCTTTCTTT
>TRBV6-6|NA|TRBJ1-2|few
CASSYRPGYSGYTF
TGTGCCAGCAGTTACCGACCGGGATACAGCGGCTACACCTTC
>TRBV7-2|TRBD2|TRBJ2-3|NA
CASSLGRGTDTQYF
TGTGCCAGCAGCTTAGGGCGGGGGACAGATACGCAGTATTTT